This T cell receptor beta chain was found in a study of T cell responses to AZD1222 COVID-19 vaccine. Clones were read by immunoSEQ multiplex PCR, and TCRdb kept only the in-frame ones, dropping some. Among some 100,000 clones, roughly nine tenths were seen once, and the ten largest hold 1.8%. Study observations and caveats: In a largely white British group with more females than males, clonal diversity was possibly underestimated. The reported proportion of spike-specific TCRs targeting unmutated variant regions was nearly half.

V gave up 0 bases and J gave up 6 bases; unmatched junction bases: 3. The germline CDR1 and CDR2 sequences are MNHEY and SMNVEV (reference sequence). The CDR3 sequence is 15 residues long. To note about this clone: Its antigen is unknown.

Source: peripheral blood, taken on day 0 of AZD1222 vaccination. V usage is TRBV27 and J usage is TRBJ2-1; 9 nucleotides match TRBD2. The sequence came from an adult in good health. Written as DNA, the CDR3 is TGTGCCAGCAGTTTATCAGCGGGAGGTCTCAATGAGCAGTTCTTC. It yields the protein CASSLSAGGLNEQFF.